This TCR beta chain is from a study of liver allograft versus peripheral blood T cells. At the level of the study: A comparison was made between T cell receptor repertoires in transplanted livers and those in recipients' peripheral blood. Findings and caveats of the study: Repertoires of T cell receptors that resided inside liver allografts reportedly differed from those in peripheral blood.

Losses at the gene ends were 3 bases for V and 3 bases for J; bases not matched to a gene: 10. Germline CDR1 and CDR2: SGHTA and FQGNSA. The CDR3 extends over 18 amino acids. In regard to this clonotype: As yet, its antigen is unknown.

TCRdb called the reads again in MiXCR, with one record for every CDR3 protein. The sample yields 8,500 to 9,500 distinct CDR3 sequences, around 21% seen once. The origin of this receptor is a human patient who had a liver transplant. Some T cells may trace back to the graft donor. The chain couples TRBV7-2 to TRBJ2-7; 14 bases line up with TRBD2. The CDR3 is CASSLGLAGAVVSYEQYF. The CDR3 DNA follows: TGTGCCAGCAGCTTGGGACTAGCGGGAGCCGTGGTAAGCTACGAGCAGTACTTC. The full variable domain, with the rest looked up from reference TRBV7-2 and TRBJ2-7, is GAGVSQSPSNKVTEKGKDVELRCDPISGHTALYWYRQSLGQGLEFLIYFQGNSAPDKSGLPSDRFSAERTGGSVSTLTIQRTQQEDSAVYLCASSLGLAGAVVSYEQYFGPGTRLTVT.